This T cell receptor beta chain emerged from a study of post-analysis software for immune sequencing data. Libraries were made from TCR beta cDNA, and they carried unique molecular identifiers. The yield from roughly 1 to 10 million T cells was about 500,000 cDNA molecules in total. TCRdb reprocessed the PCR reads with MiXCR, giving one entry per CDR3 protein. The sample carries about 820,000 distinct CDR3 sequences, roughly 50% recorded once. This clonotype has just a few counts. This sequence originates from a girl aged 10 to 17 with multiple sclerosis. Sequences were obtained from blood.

CDR3 loop: CASSNSGTDTQYF. As DNA, the CDR3 is TGTGCCAGCTCAAATAGCGGCACAGATACGCAGTATTTT. J is TRBJ2-3 and V is TRBV7-2; a possible D gene is TRBD2 (5 bases). Trimming pared 8 bases from V and 1 base from J, leaving 10 bases between. The length of the CDR3 is 13 residues. The germline gives CDR1 SGHTA, CDR2 FQGNSA.